This T cell receptor beta chain originates from a study of PD-1 blockade in classical Hodgkin lymphoma. The time point was: newly diagnosed, previously untreated cHL patient sample. Using magnetic negative selection, the CD4+ T cells were separated out of thawed PBMCs. For comparison, PBMCs from newly diagnosed, untreated classical Hodgkin lymphoma were used. Profiling relied on immunoSEQ multiplex PCR, and the TCRdb table lists in-frame clones only, not all of them. The sample contains 20,000 to 25,000 clones, roughly 89% of which appear only once. Whole-study results and caveats: With respect to the repertoire differences, their causes, possibly disease activity or prior therapy, remain undefined. Newly diagnosed patients reportedly had lower baseline TCR diversity than healthy donors.

Notes on this clone: Its matching antigen is unknown. Other DNA sequences in this specimen translate into the identical CDR3.

The sequencing input was CD4+ T cells from blood. This clonotype originated in a human donor with classical Hodgkin lymphoma.

CDR3 sequence (DNA): TGTGCCACCAGCAGAGGGACAGGCAACACTGAAGCTTTCTTT. Translating gives CATSRGTGNTEAFF. The chain employs TRBV15 and TRBJ1-1, with TRBD1 identical over 7 bases. The V gene end was trimmed by 1 base and the J gene end by 2 bases; junction bases not matched to a gene: 1. CDR1 LNHNV and CDR2 YYDKDF come from the germline V gene (reference sequence). This CDR3 has 14 residues.